These 14 T cell receptor beta chains were all obtained from the same sample, sequenced in a study of CD8 T cells in ankylosing spondylitis. TCRdb itself ran the 5' RACE reads through MiXCR, one entry per CDR3 protein. The repertoire holds 470,000 or so distinct CDR3 sequences, with roughly a quarter as singletons. What these receptors recognize is not known. Study results and limitations: Seven to nine highly homologous variants formed a TCR beta motif that appeared characteristic of ankylosing spondylitis blood.

What was sequenced was blood, either unsorted or a sorted T cell fraction (not recorded which). The receptor source for this set is a male donor with ankylosing spondylitis.

The rearrangement joins TRBV20-1 to TRBJ2-7, with D perhaps assigned TRBD1 or TRBD2 (5 bases each). The V end was cut by 5 bases, the J end by 4 bases, with 12 bases between. Germline loops: CDR1 DFQATT, CDR2 SNEGSKA (reference sequence). The CDR3 loop spans 12 amino acids. DNA for the CDR3: TGCAGTGCTGGGGACCGGAATTACGAGCAGTACTTC. Translated, it gives CSAGDRNYEQYF.

The V call is TRBV2, the J call TRBJ2-3, with 13 bases identical to TRBD2. CDR3 length: 16 amino acids. Germline CDR1 SNHLY, CDR2 FYNNEI. With 6 bases clipped from V and 2 bases from J, the junction kept 5 bases outside the gene matches. The DNA of the CDR3 is TGTGCCAGCAGAGAGGGACTAGCGGGATCCACAGATACGCAGTATTTT. Translation: CASREGLAGSTDTQYF.

This chain uses TRBV7-2 with TRBJ2-1, with D maybe TRBD2 (5 bases). This CDR3 region has 14 residues. Trimming took off 4 bases at V and 8 bases at J, with 15 bases between the two ends. CDR1 and CDR2 from the germline V gene are SGHTA and FQGNSA. The CDR3 is CASSSYTGLYEQFF. CDR3 nucleotides: TGTGCCAGCAGCTCCTATACGGGATTGTATGAGCAGTTCTTC.

The V gene is TRBV5-1, the J gene TRBJ2-1, with 10 bases identical to TRBD2. J was trimmed by 6 bases and V by 0 bases; bases with no gene match: 9. CDR1 and CDR2 (germline): SGHRS, YFSETQ. CDR3 length equals 17 residues. CDR3 sequence: CASSLGLAGEGSNEQFF. CDR3 coding DNA: TGCGCCAGCAGCTTGGGGCTAGCGGGAGAGGGGTCCAATGAGCAGTTCTTC. Based on the CDR3 plus reference TRBV5-1 and TRBJ2-1, the full variable domain is KAGVTQTPRYLIKTRGQQVTLSCSPISGHRSVSWYQQTPGQGLQFLFEYFSETQRNKGNFPGRFSGRQFSNSRSEMNVSTLELGDSALYLCASSLGLAGEGSNEQFFGPGTRLTVL.

This clonotype has a single count. The chain has TRBV15 and TRBJ2-3; no reliable D call. V was cut by 1 base and J by 1 base, with 6 bases left in between. The CDR3 covers 14 residues. In germline, CDR1 is LNHNV, CDR2 YYDKDF (reference sequence). The CDR3: CATSRGDRTDTQYF. The CDR3 region has the DNA TGTGCCACCAGCAGAGGAGACCGCACAGATACGCAGTATTTT.

This clonotype has more than one count but fewer than ten. The genes are TRBV9 and TRBJ2-1, with D unclear. Trimming left V 0 bases short and J 2 bases short, with 6 bases between. This CDR3 has 14 amino acids. Germline V lookup: CDR1 SGDLS, CDR2 YYNGEE. CDR3 bases: TGTGCCAGCAGCGTAGAAGGAACCTACAATGAGCAGTTCTTC. The encoded protein is CASSVEGTYNEQFF.

The sample holds many counts of this clonotype. The chain recombines TRBV2 with TRBJ1-2, with a tentative D call TRBD1 (5 bases). Germline lookup yields CDR1 SNHLY and CDR2 FYNNEI. V lost 2 bases and J lost 4, with 5 bases in between. The CDR3 runs to 12 residues. The CDR3 region is CASSERGYGYTF. In nucleotides, the CDR3 is TGTGCCAGCAGTGAAAGGGGCTATGGCTACACCTTC.

The V call is TRBV3-1, the J call TRBJ1-6, with a possible D match to TRBD1 (6 bases). Germline CDR1 reads LGHDT; CDR2 reads YNNKEL (reference sequence). Trimming shortened V by 4 bases and J by 9 bases, and 13 bases separated the two germline ends. The length of the CDR3 is 14 residues. CDR3 coding DNA: TGTGCCAGCAGCCCACTCAGGGGAACTTCACCCCTCCACTTT. It translates to CASSPLRGTSPLHF.

The rearrangement links TRBV13 to TRBJ1-1; D not certain. CDR3 length: 13 residues. Germline assignment: CDR1 PRHDT and CDR2 FYEKMQ (reference sequence). V shed 5 bases and J shed 0 bases, with 7 bases lying between them. This CDR3 is CASSRDVNTEAFF. Here the CDR3 DNA reads TGTGCCAGCAGCCGTGATGTGAACACTGAAGCTTTCTTT.

This rearrangement joins TRBV7-9 to TRBJ1-2, with 7 bases fitting TRBD1. Germline V gene lookup returns CDR1 SEHNR and CDR2 FQNEAQ (reference sequence). Trimming cost V 4 bases and J 7 bases; bases outside gene matches: 6. CDR3 size: 13 residues. CDR3 sequence reads: CASSSTGAGGYTF. CDR3 coding DNA: TGTGCCAGCAGCTCCACAGGGGCGGGTGGCTACACCTTC.

The V gene is TRBV5-1, the J gene TRBJ2-5; D is perhaps TRBD1 (6 bases). V was shortened by 5 bases and J by 12 bases, with 14 bases between the two germline ends. Germline V gene data show CDR1 as SGHRS and CDR2 as YFSETQ. The CDR3 extends over 11 amino acids. The CDR3 loop reads CASRGAGVEYF. CDR3 nucleotides: TGCGCCAGCAGGGGGGCCGGGGTAGAGTACTTC.

The chain links TRBV24-1 to TRBJ2-7; 9 positions match TRBD1. Per the germline V gene, CDR1 is KGHDR and CDR2 is SFDVKD. V dropped 4 bases and J dropped 2; count of bases not matched to a gene: 5. The CDR3 is 15 amino acids. The CDR3 nucleotides are TGTGCCACCAGTGACCCCGGGACAGGGACCTACGAGCAGTACTTC. Translated, it gives CATSDPGTGTYEQYF.

This clonotype came up a few times. V usage is TRBV12-3 or TRBV12-4 and J usage is TRBJ2-7, with D hard to call. V shed 4 bases and J shed 6 bases, with 10 bases lying between them. There are 12 residues in the CDR3. This chain's CDR3 is CASSYSGREQYV. The CDR3 DNA sequence: TGTGCCAGCAGTTACTCAGGACGCGAGCAGTACGTC.

The J gene is TRBJ1-5, the V gene TRBV19; no clear D gene. V lost 4 bases and J lost 1, with 8 bases in between. CDR1 LNHDA and CDR2 SQIVND come from the germline V gene (reference sequence). The CDR3 is 14 residues long. CDR3 sequence reads: CASSTVGSNQPQHF. The CDR3 region has the DNA TGTGCCAGTAGTACAGTAGGAAGCAATCAGCCCCAGCATTTT.